What follows describes a single TCR beta chain. This record belongs to a study of blood T cell repertoires in COVID-19. In the study overall: T cells, B-cell-depleted T cells, or PBMCs provided the cDNA or gDNA that served as material.

Participants came from some 23 US areas, aged roughly 18 to 95 years. Participants were placed into cohorts based on the clinical history they reported. Trimming took off 7 bases at V and 2 bases at J, with 13 bases between the two ends. Germline lookup yields CDR1 SGHRS and CDR2 YFSETQ. This CDR3 has 13 amino acids. Using immunoSEQ multiplex PCR, the repertoire was profiled, and TCRdb retains in-frame clones only, with some absent. The repertoire includes around 280,000 clones, 90% of them detected once, and roughly 1.6% sits in the top ten. The sequencing input was PBMCs or T cells enriched from blood (not recorded which). This TCR came from a woman between 18 and 30 years old with acute COVID-19. This chain uses TRBV5-1 with TRBJ2-7; D call uncertain. In DNA, the CDR3 is TGCGCCAGCTCACCTGAGGTTACCTACGAGCAGTACTTC. Amino acids: CASSPEVTYEQYF. Full variable domain (remainder filled in from reference TRBV5-1 and TRBJ2-7): KAGVTQTPRYLIKTRGQQVTLSCSPISGHRSVSWYQQTPGQGLQFLFEYFSETQRNKGNFPGRFSGRQFSNSRSEMNVSTLELGDSALYLCASSPEVTYEQYFGPGTRLTVT.